The 3 T cell receptor beta chains reported below all come from one sample, sequenced in a study of CD8+ T cells in alopecia areata. Following extraction, RNA underwent reverse transcription to cDNA, which served as the sequencing template. Profiling relied on immunoSEQ multiplex PCR, and the TCRdb table lists in-frame clones only, not all of them. The profile shows hundreds of thousands of clones, roughly 64% of them singletons. The treatment is: oral pan-JAK inhibitor, 5-10 mg twice daily. This material consisted of CD4+ T cells sorted from blood, taken at week 24, from a patient treated with tofacitinib. These receptors came from a human donor with alopecia areata.

This clone was seen a handful of times. The rearrangement joins TRBV28 to TRBJ1-1, with D possibly matching TRBD1 (6 bases). Germline values: CDR1 MDHEN, CDR2 SYDVKM. V was cut by 5 bases and J by 1 base, with 17 bases left in between. The CDR3 loop spans 16 amino acids. The CDR3 protein is CASSPLGQYPNTEAFF. The CDR3 nucleotides read TGTGCCAGCAGTCCGCTCGGACAGTACCCGAACACTGAAGCTTTCTTT.

The chain uses TRBV29-1 and TRBJ2-7, with D maybe TRBD2 (6 bases). This CDR3 spans 15 amino acids. The V gene's germline CDR1 is SQVTM and CDR2 ANQGSEA. The V end lost 1 base, the J end lost 0 bases, and 13 bases lay between the germline ends. The CDR3 here is CSVEGVTSNSYEQYF. The CDR3 region has the DNA TGCAGCGTTGAAGGTGTAACTAGCAACTCCTACGAGCAGTACTTC.

This rearrangement joins TRBV6-5 to TRBJ2-6; D gene uncertain. Trimming removed 6 bases from V and 7 bases from J, with 13 bases in between. This CDR3 comprises 14 residues. CDR1 and CDR2 (germline): MNHEY, SVGAGI. The CDR3 nucleotides are TGTGCCAGCAGGGTACCCTCCGGAGCCAACGTCCTGACTTTC. Protein: CASRVPSGANVLTF.